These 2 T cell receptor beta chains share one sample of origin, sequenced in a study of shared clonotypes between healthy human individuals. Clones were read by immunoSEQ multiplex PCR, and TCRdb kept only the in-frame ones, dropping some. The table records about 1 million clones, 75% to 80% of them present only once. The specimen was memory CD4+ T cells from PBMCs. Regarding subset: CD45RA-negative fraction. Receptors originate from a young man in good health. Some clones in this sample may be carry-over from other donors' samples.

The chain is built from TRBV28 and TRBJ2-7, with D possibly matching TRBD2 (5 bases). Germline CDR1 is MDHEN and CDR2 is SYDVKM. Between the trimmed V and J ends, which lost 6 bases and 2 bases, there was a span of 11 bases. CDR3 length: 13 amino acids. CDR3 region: CASSRSEPYEQYF. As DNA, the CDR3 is TGTGCCAGCAGCCGTAGCGAGCCCTACGAGCAGTACTTC.

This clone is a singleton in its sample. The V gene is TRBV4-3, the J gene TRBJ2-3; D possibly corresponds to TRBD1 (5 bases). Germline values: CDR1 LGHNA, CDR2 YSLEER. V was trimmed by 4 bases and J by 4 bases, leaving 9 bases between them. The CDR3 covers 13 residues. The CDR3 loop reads CASSPARADTQYF. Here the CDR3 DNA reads TGCGCCAGCAGCCCCGCCAGGGCAGATACGCAGTATTTT.